This T cell receptor (beta chain) was captured in a study of neurological immune-mediated disorders. General study findings and limits: Among 34 multiple sclerosis patients, phylogenetic grouping put the repertoires of 18 into a single related-CDR3 cluster, a possible signature. Subjects shared no identical expanded-clone CDR3 amino acid sequences, suggesting private TCR-beta repertoires in all groups.

Time point given: longitudinal time-point 3. V lost 0 bases to trimming and J lost 0 bases, with 11 bases between them. Germline V gene lookup returns CDR1 DFQATT and CDR2 SNEGSKA (reference sequence). The length of the CDR3 is 16 residues. This clonotype was observed many times. What it recognizes is unknown. The team produced cDNA through 5'RACE using 10-nucleotide random UMIs. MiXCR, applied by TCRdb to the 5' RACE reads, yields one record per CDR3 protein. The sample has about 84,000 distinct CDR3 sequences; about 4.3% are singletons. The material sequenced was PBMCs. The TCR comes from a woman aged 55-75 years with multiple sclerosis. The genes are TRBV20-1 and TRBJ2-2, with D perhaps TRBD1 or TRBD2 (5 bases each). The CDR3 loop is CSARDRDRANTGELFF. The DNA for the CDR3 is TGCAGTGCTAGAGATAGGGACCGAGCGAACACCGGGGAGCTGTTTTTT.